This entry lists 11 T cell receptor beta chains sequenced from one sample in a study of T cells in Graves' hyperthyroidism and ophthalmopathy. Amplified regions were TCR beta CDR3 sequences from RNA transcripts. HTBI primers were used for first-round RT-PCR of the TCR CDR3. TCRdb recomputed calls from the multiplex PCR reads with MiXCR, one row per CDR3 protein. The data show about 680,000 distinct CDR3 sequences, roughly a third seen once. Specimen: blood. The origin of the receptors is a woman between 40 and 55 years old with Graves' hyperthyroidism.

The table lists this clonotype with many counts. V is TRBV7-2 and J is TRBJ1-1; D gene unclear. Trimming stripped 1 base from V and 1 base from J, with 4 bases between. CDR1 is SGHTA, CDR2 FQGNSA, per germline. The CDR3 length is 13 residues. This chain's CDR3 is CASSLVRNTEAFF. CDR3 nucleotide sequence: TGTGCCAGCAGCTTAGTCCGGAACACTGAAGCTTTCTTT.

This clonotype was found a few times. The rearrangement uses TRBV5-4 and TRBJ1-4, with 8 positions matching TRBD1. The CDR3 is 14 residues long. Looked up from germline, CDR1 is SGHNT and CDR2 is YYREEE (reference sequence). The ends lost 3 bases at V and 5 bases at J; junction bases unmatched: 3. CDR3 amino acids: CASSSGGLNEKLFF. CDR3 DNA sequence: TGTGCCAGCAGCTCAGGGGGCTTGAATGAAAAACTGTTTTTT.

The V call is TRBV7-2, the J call TRBJ2-7, with a weak D call TRBD1 (6 bases). The germline V gene has CDR1 SGHTA and CDR2 FQGNSA. This CDR3 is 12 amino acids long. The CDR3 sequence: CASPRGPYEQYF. In DNA, the CDR3 is TGTGCAAGCCCCAGGGGACCCTACGAGCAGTACTTC.

This clonotype was detected ten times or more. The chain couples TRBV7-9 to TRBJ2-7, with 14 positions matching TRBD2. J lost 5 bases, V lost 5 bases, and 8 bases had no gene match. Germline V CDR1 and CDR2: SEHNR, FQNEAQ (reference sequence). The CDR3 is made up of 16 amino acids. The chain's CDR3 is CASSPPGLAGAHEQYF. In DNA form, the CDR3 reads TGTGCCAGCAGCCCCCCGGGACTAGCGGGAGCCCACGAGCAGTACTTC.

The chain joins TRBV9 to TRBJ1-3, with D possibly matching TRBD1 (5 bases). Per the germline V gene, CDR1 is SGDLS and CDR2 is YYNGEE. Trimming stripped 1 base from V and 0 bases from J, with 14 bases between. The CDR3 is made up of 17 amino acids. The CDR3 DNA sequence: TGTGCCAGCAGCGTACACCAGAGGGGAGTCTCTGGAAACACCATATATTTT. Its protein is CASSVHQRGVSGNTIYF.

The chain combines TRBV10-3 with TRBJ1-1, with D uncertain. This CDR3 comprises 16 residues. The V and J ends lost 3 bases and 0 bases respectively, with 14 bases between them. The germline V gene has CDR1 ENHRY and CDR2 SYGVKD. The CDR3 bases are TGTGCCATCAGTGATCAGACACCCGAACTGAACACTGAAGCTTTCTTT. It encodes CAISDQTPELNTEAFF.

This clonotype has a handful of counts. The CDR3: CASRPGTGAAGKTYEQYF. In DNA, the CDR3 is TGTGCCAGCAGACCCGGGACAGGAGCGGCGGGGAAGACCTACGAGCAGTACTTC. This rearrangement joins TRBV7-9 to TRBJ2-7; the match to TRBD1 covers 8 bases. In germline, CDR1 is SEHNR, CDR2 FQNEAQ (reference sequence). The junction had 18 bases not matched to a gene; V was cut back by 6 bases and J by 2 bases. CDR3 length equals 18 residues.

This clonotype was seen once. A single base separates this from a much larger clone, so it may be a read error. The rearrangement joins TRBV7-2 to TRBJ2-7; D perhaps matches TRBD2 (6 bases). Germline assignment: CDR1 SGHTA and CDR2 FQGNSA. V was cut by 0 bases and J by 4 bases, with 16 bases left in between. CDR3 size: 16 residues. The DNA of the CDR3 is TGTGCCAGCAGCTTAGCGGGTAGCGGATTAGCGTACGAGCAGTACTTC. It specifies CASSLAGSGLAYEQYF.

This clonotype was seen a single time. Since a much larger clone is just one base distant, this may be a read error. This rearrangement joins TRBV7-2 to TRBJ2-5; D is possibly TRBD2 (5 bases). The V gene lost 3 bases and the J gene lost 0 bases, with 20 bases spanning the gap. The CDR3 extends over 18 amino acids. Germline CDR1 and CDR2: SGHTA and FQGNSA. CDR3 DNA: TGTGCCAGCAGCTTCGCTTGGTTCCGGGAACCTAACCAAGAGACCCAGTACTTC. Its translation: CASSFAWFREPNQETQYF.

This chain uses TRBV7-2 with TRBJ1-6; 7 nucleotides line up with TRBD1. CDR1 and CDR2 (germline): SGHTA, FQGNSA. J was trimmed by 7 bases and V by 7 bases; bases with no gene match: 13. The CDR3 is made up of 16 amino acids. CDR3 nucleotides: TGTGCCAGCACCCCCGGACAGGAGGACCTGAATTCACCCCTCCACTTT. Translating it yields CASTPGQEDLNSPLHF.

About this clonotype itself: This sequence may be a read error, since a much larger clone differs from it by one base. The V and J genes are TRBV7-2 and TRBJ1-2; D unclear. This CDR3 comprises 14 residues. CDR1 is SGHTA and CDR2 is FQGNSA in the germline V gene. The CDR3 nucleotides read TGTGTCAGCAGCTTAGGAGGGACTAACTATGGCTACACCTTC. It encodes CVSSLGGTNYGYTF.